The rows below give T cell receptor beta chains drawn from one sample of a study of blood T cell repertoires in COVID-19. Clones were sequenced by immunoSEQ multiplex PCR, and TCRdb holds only the in-frame ones, with some missing. The profile covers about 120,000 clones, with 85% to 90% appearing a single time and approximately 27% taken by the ten largest. Material: peripheral blood. These receptors came from a man between 65 and 80 years old with active or convalescent COVID-19. Each CDR3 is given with its conserved first and last residue. A D gene is named only where the DNA matches it firmly. A clone size is listed for some rows: how often the clone was seen (once, few, many), or a class if it is expanded.

>NA|TRBV7-9|NA|TRBJ1-2
CASSLAAGNNYGYTF
TGTGCCAGCAGCTTAGCGGCAGGGAATAACTATGGCTACACCTTC
>NA|TRBV27|NA|TRBJ1-4
CASSPQGGGEKLFF
TGTGCCAGCAGCCCTCAGGGTGGGGGGGAAAAACTGTTTTTT
>TRBD1|TRBV5-8|NA|TRBJ2-7
CASSSQGALNEQYF
TGTGCCAGCAGTTCGCAGGGGGCGCTGAACGAGCAGTACTTC
>TRBD2|TRBV28|NA|TRBJ2-7
CASSFRLAGYEQYF
TGTGCCAGCAGTTTTCGGCTAGCGGGATACGAGCAGTACTTC
>TRBD1|TRBV6-5|NA|TRBJ2-7
CASSSPLRTGYHEQYF
TGTGCCAGCAGTTCGCCCCTCAGGACAGGGTACCACGAGCAGTACTTC
>TRBD2|TRBV5-1|NA|TRBJ2-1
CASSLGSSGGNEQFF
TGCGCCAGCAGCTTGGGCTCTAGCGGGGGCAATGAGCAGTTCTTC
>NA|TRBV24-1|NA|TRBJ2-7
CATSRGGASEQYF
TGTGCCACCAGTAGGGGGGGGGCGTCCGAGCAGTACTTC
>TRBD1|TRBV18|NA|TRBJ2-3
CASSLGQGATDTQYF
TGTGCCAGCTCACTGGGACAGGGTGCCACAGATACGCAGTATTTT
>TRBD2|TRBV11-3|NA|TRBJ2-1
CASSWGGDGGQFF
TGTGCCAGCAGCTGGGGGGGTGATGGTGGGCAGTTCTTC
>TRBD1|TRBV28|NA|TRBJ1-5
CASSLSRDSGLNQPQHF
TGTGCCAGCAGTTTAAGCCGGGACAGCGGTCTCAATCAGCCCCAGCATTTT
>NA|TRBV19|NA|TRBJ1-2
CASRVQGTTSGYTF
TGTGCCAGTAGAGTACAGGGAACCACGAGTGGCTACACCTTC
>TRBD1|TRBV7-9|NA|TRBJ1-4
CASSTIRTGGYEKLFF
TGTGCCAGCAGCACTATACGGACAGGGGGCTATGAAAAACTGTTTTTT
>NA|TRBV9|NA|TRBJ2-1
CASSVGGLNEQFF
TGTGCCAGCAGCGTAGGGGGGCTCAATGAGCAGTTCTTC
>NA|TRBV28|NA|TRBJ1-5
CASSSAYWTDYQPQHF
TGTGCCAGCAGCTCCGCGTACTGGACGGACTATCAGCCCCAGCATTTT
>NA|TRBV14|NA|TRBJ1-3
CASSGQTGFGNTIYF
TGTGCCAGCAGCGGGCAGACAGGTTTCGGAAACACCATATATTTT
>NA|TRBV9|NA|TRBJ2-2
CASSVVAGSTAGELFF
TGTGCCAGCAGCGTAGTGGCCGGGAGTACGGCCGGGGAGCTGTTTTTT
>TRBD1|TRBV6-5|NA|TRBJ1-5
CASGGQLNQPQHF
TGTGCCAGTGGGGGACAGTTAAATCAGCCCCAGCATTTT
>TRBD1|TRBV6-5|NA|TRBJ2-5
CASSNRGHQDETQYF
TGTGCCAGCAGCAACAGGGGGCACCAGGACGAGACCCAGTACTTC
>NA|TRBV5-1|NA|TRBJ2-7
CASSLANGPYEQYF
TGCGCCAGCAGCTTGGCCAACGGTCCCTACGAGCAGTACTTC
>TRBD1|TRBV6-5|NA|TRBJ1-3
CASRPRQGGLNTIYF
TGTGCCAGCAGACCCCGACAGGGGGGTCTAAACACCATATATTTT
>NA|TRBV7-2|NA|TRBJ1-1
CASSPGAGGTEAFF
TGTGCCAGCAGCCCGGGGGCGGGGGGCACTGAAGCTTTCTTT
>NA|TRBV10-3|NA|TRBJ1-1
CAISREGGPTEAFF
TGTGCCATCAGCCGGGAGGGGGGCCCCACTGAAGCTTTCTTT
>TRBD2|TRBV18|NA|TRBJ2-1
CASWPGQVGLAASYNEQFF
TGTGCCAGCTGGCCGGGACAGGTAGGACTAGCGGCCTCCTACAATGAGCAGTTCTTC
>NA|TRBV30|NA|TRBJ1-4
CAWAHGGLDEKLFF
TGTGCCTGGGCTCACGGGGGGCTGGATGAAAAACTGTTTTTT
>NA|TRBV28|NA|TRBJ1-5
CASILGGAGRRNQPQHF
TGTGCCAGCATCCTGGGGGGAGCAGGGCGACGCAATCAGCCCCAGCATTTT
>TRBD2|TRBV5-6|NA|TRBJ2-1
CASSYLAGSSYNEQFF
TGTGCCAGCAGCTACCTAGCGGGGAGCTCCTACAATGAGCAGTTCTTC
>TRBD1|TRBV28|NA|TRBJ1-5
CASRTSGQGTQPQHF
TGTGCCAGCAGGACTAGCGGACAGGGAACCCAGCCCCAGCATTTT
>NA|TRBV11-2|NA|TRBJ1-4
CASSLGSGVREKLFF
TGTGCCAGCAGCTTAGGTTCGGGGGTACGTGAAAAACTGTTTTTT
>NA|TRBV25-1|NA|TRBJ1-3
CASSEQGSSGNTIYF
TGTGCCAGCAGTGAACAGGGTTCCTCTGGAAACACCATATATTTT
>TRBD1|TRBV28|NA|TRBJ1-5
CASSLTGIGNQPQHF
TGTGCCAGCAGCCTGACAGGGATCGGCAATCAGCCCCAGCATTTT
>NA|TRBV5-4|once|TRBJ1-2
CASSTGVYGYTF
TGTGCCAGCAGCACAGGTGTCTATGGCTACACCTTC
>TRBD1|TRBV27|NA|TRBJ1-6
CASSFLPGQGLNSPLHF
TGTGCCAGCAGTTTCCTCCCCGGACAGGGGCTTAATTCACCCCTCCACTTT
>NA|TRBV20-1|NA|TRBJ1-5
CSANDRSLSNQPQHF
TGCAGTGCTAATGACAGAAGTCTTAGCAATCAGCCCCAGCATTTT
>NA|TRBV19|NA|TRBJ2-5
CASKAGSEETQYF
TGTGCCAGTAAGGCGGGCTCGGAAGAGACCCAGTACTTC
>TRBD1|TRBV28|NA|TRBJ2-5
CASTSWTGKKETQYF
TGTGCCAGCACTTCTTGGACAGGAAAAAAAGAGACCCAGTACTTC
>NA|TRBV6-6|NA|TRBJ1-1
CASSYSAIQGRTEAFF
TGTGCCAGCAGTTACTCAGCTATACAGGGTCGCACTGAAGCTTTCTTT